This T cell receptor (beta chain) derives from a study of metastatic and nonmetastatic thyroid tumors. Overall study: A comparison of repertoires was made across blood and tumor or nodule tissue from malignant and benign thyroid patients.

In the authors' workflow: Clinicopathological groups differed in CDR3, with these differences serving to build a distant-metastasis classifier for papillary thyroid cancer. MiXCR reprocessed the PCR reads for TCRdb. These V and J calls originate from TCRdb's pipeline instead of the authors' own analysis. Altogether around 7,800 clones are present, approximately 30% being singletons, with the ten largest covering around 25%. Before thyroid surgery, none of the patients had received any treatment. In its sample, this clone was seen a few times. Germline loops: CDR1 LNHDA, CDR2 SQIVND (reference sequence). V lost 3 bases, J lost 2 bases, and 10 bases lay in between. This CDR3 has 14 amino acids.

The sequence derives from a male donor with papillary thyroid cancer or a benign thyroid nodule (not recorded which). Some clones in this sample may be carry-over from other donors' samples. Sequenced material: adjacent normal tissue. The chain is built from TRBV19 and TRBJ1-1; D is undetermined. The CDR3 spells CASSIHQKNTEAFF. DNA of the CDR3: TGTGCCAGTAGTATCCACCAAAAAAACACTGAAGCTTTCTTT.